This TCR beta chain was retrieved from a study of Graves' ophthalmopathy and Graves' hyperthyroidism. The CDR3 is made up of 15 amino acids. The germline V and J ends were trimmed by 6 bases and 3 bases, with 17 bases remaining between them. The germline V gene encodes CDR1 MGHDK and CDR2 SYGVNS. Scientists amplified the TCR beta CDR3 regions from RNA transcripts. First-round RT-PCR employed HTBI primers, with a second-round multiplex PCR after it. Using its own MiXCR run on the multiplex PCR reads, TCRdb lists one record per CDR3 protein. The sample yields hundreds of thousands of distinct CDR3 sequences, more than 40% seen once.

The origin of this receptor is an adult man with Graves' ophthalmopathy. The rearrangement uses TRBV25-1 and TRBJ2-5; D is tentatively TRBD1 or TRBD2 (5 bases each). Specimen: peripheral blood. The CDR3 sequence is CASSPWGSPKETQYF. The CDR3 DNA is TGTGCCAGCAGCCCGTGGGGGTCTCCAAAAGAGACCCAGTACTTC.